Listed below are T cell receptor beta chains from one sample, sequenced in a study of T cell clonotyping in hematopoietic cell transplantation. Method: immunoSEQ multiplex PCR; TCRdb's copy keeps in-frame clones and lacks some. The repertoire holds some 9,400 clones, about 80% seen once, with 15% to 20% in the top ten. This specimen was PBMCs, taken 180 days after allogeneic stem cell transplant. Receptor source: a male patient between 35 and 55 years old who had an allogeneic stem cell transplant from a related donor, so the T cells may come from the graft donor. Some clones in this sample may be carry-over from other donors' samples. CDR3s include the opening cysteine and the closing phenylalanine or tryptophan. D genes are given only for firm matches. Only some rows state a clone size, as once, few, many or a class for expanded clones.

NA	NA	TRBJ1-3	TRBV6-5	TGTGCCAGCAGCGCGACTGCGAGCTCTGGAAACACCATATATTTT	CASSATASSGNTIYF
NA	few	TRBJ2-5	TRBV11-2	TGTGCCAGCAGCTTATTAATCGCTGGCGGGCAAAAGACCCAGTACTTC	CASSLLIAGGQKTQYF
TRBD1	once	TRBJ1-2	TRBV7-9	TGTGCCAGCAGCCTCGGACAGGGTTTCCGCTATGGCTACACCTTC	CASSLGQGFRYGYTF
NA	NA	TRBJ1-5	TRBV30	TGTGCCTGGAGTGTCGGGGGAGGGGCGCCCCAGCATTTT	CAWSVGGGAPQHF
TRBD2	few	TRBJ2-7	TRBV6-5	TGTGCCAGCAGTTACTCCGCGACTAGCGGGGCCTACGAGCAGTACTTC	CASSYSATSGAYEQYF
NA	once	TRBJ1-5	TRBV19	TGTGCCAGTAGTTGGAGACTCAATCAGCCCCAGCATTTT	CASSWRLNQPQHF
NA	NA	TRBJ2-5	TRBV6-1	TGTGCCAGCAGCCTTGTATCGGGGTCGGAAGAGACCCAGTACTTC	CASSLVSGSEETQYF
NA	few	TRBJ1-2	TRBV4-2	TGTGCCAGCAGCCAAGGGGTTGCGAGGAGTGGGGGCTACACCTTC	CASSQGVARSGGYTF
NA	NA	TRBJ2-1	TRBV4-3	TGCGCCAGCAGCCACGACAGGACATATGAGCAGTTCTTC	CASSHDRTYEQFF
NA	NA	TRBJ1-1	TRBV30	TGTGCCTGGAGCAGACCTGGGGTTACTGAAGCTTTCTTT	CAWSRPGVTEAFF
TRBD2	NA	TRBJ2-3	TRBV4-3	TGCGCCAGCAGCCGAGGGACTAGCGGGGGAATTAGGGCAGATACGCAGTATTTT	CASSRGTSGGIRADTQYF
TRBD1	NA	TRBJ1-1	TRBV6-5	TGTGCCAGCAGTTACTCGTGGACAGGGAACACTGAAGCTTTCTTT	CASSYSWTGNTEAFF
NA	NA	TRBJ2-1	TRBV7-2	TGTGCCAGCAGCGTTCAAGGGGCCCGTCGGAAGCAGTTCTTC	CASSVQGARRKQFF
NA	NA	TRBJ1-2	TRBV28	TGTGCCAGCAGTTTGGGTCACTCTGGTGGCTACACCTTC	CASSLGHSGGYTF
NA	NA	TRBJ2-3	TRBV16	TGTGCCAGCTCTTCCGCGGATACGCAGTATTTT	CASSSADTQYF
TRBD2	NA	TRBJ2-3	TRBV9	TGTGCCAGCAGCGCCCCACTAGCGGGGGCCAACACAGATACGCAGTATTTT	CASSAPLAGANTDTQYF
TRBD2	NA	TRBJ2-7	TRBV28	TGTTCCAATTCCCGGCGGGGGGCCATCCGGGGGGAGCAGTACTTC	CSNSRRGAIRGEQYF
NA	once	TRBJ2-3	TRBV27	TGTGCCAGCAGCCTTAGGGAATGGGGGACAGATACGCAGTATTTT	CASSLREWGTDTQYF
TRBD1	medium-sized	TRBJ1-4	TRBV28	TGTGCCAGCAGTACACCAGGGGGGGAAACTAATGAAAAACTGTTTTTT	CASSTPGGETNEKLFF
TRBD2	NA	TRBJ2-5	TRBV29-1	TGCAGCGTTGAACCGGGACTAGCGGCTTCGGGGACCCAGTACTTC	CSVEPGLAASGTQYF
TRBD2	NA	TRBJ2-1	TRBV4-2	TGTGCCAGCAGCCAAGATGGGACTAGCGGGGGGGTTTATGAGCAGTTCTTC	CASSQDGTSGGVYEQFF
NA	NA	TRBJ2-3	TRBV19	TGTGCCAGTAGTATCCCCCATCTCGGGGATACGCAGTATTTT	CASSIPHLGDTQYF
NA	NA	TRBJ2-6	TRBV7-3	TGTGCCAGCAGCATCGCTGGGGCCAACGTCCTGACTTTC	CASSIAGANVLTF
NA	NA	TRBJ1-5	TRBV4-1	TGCGCCAGCAGCCCAGGACTTCTCCGGACAACGAAGCCCGGCAATCAGCCCCAGCATTTT	CASSPGLLRTTKPGNQPQHF
NA	once	TRBJ2-1	TRBV14	TGTGCCAGCAGCCAACGGGTATCCTACAATGAGCAGTTCTTC	CASSQRVSYNEQFF
NA	few	TRBJ2-2	TRBV7-9	TGTGCCAGCAGCTTAGTAGGGGCTAACGGGGAGCTGTTTTTT	CASSLVGANGELFF
TRBD1	NA	TRBJ2-7	TRBV19	TGTGCCAGTAGTCTCCCCGGGACAGGATTGTACGAGCAGTACTTC	CASSLPGTGLYEQYF
NA	NA	TRBJ1-1	TRBV4-2	TGTGCCAGCAGCCAAGACCCGGGGGGGAATGAAGCTTTCTTT	CASSQDPGGNEAFF
NA	NA	TRBJ2-5	TRBV7-9	TGTGCCAGCAGCCCGATTCAAGAGACCCAGTACTTC	CASSPIQETQYF
NA	NA	TRBJ1-2	TRBV6-1	TGTGCCAGCAGTCTCAGCGTTGGCTACACCTTC	CASSLSVGYTF
NA	NA	TRBJ1-2	TRBV19	TGTGCCAGTGCTCTCAGAATCCCTAACTATGGCTACACCTTC	CASALRIPNYGYTF
NA	few	TRBJ1-2	TRBV6-1	TGTGCCAGCACGCAATCGGCAGGGGAAGTGGATGGCTACACCTTC	CASTQSAGEVDGYTF
NA	NA	TRBJ1-2	TRBV20-1	TGCAGTGCTTTCATCGTGGGTGGCTACACCTTC	CSAFIVGGYTF
TRBD1	NA	TRBJ2-2	TRBV5-1	TGCGCCAGCAGCTTGGGGACAGGCGTGCCCGGGGAGCTGTTTTTT	CASSLGTGVPGELFF
NA	NA	TRBJ1-2	TRBV30	TGTGCCTGGAGAGATCCTAGCCGGGCCTATGGCTACACCTTC	CAWRDPSRAYGYTF
NA	NA	TRBJ1-1	TRBV12-5	TGTGCTAGTGGCCGAGATTTGACGCTAGGGAACACTGAAGCTTTCTTT	CASGRDLTLGNTEAFF